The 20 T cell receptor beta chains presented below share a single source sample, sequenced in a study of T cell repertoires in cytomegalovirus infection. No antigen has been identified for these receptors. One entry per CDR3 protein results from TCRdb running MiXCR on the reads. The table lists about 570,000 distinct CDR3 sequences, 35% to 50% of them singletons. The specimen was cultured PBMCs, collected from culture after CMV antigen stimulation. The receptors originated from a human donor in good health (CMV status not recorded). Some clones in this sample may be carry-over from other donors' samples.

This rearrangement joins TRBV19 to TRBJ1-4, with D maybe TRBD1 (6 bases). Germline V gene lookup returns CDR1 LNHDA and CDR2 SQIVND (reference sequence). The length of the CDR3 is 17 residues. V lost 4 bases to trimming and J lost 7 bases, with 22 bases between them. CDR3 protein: CASSTGKSEDSGEKLFF. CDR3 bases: TGTGCCAGTAGTACCGGGAAATCAGAGGACAGTGGTGAAAAACTGTTTTTT.

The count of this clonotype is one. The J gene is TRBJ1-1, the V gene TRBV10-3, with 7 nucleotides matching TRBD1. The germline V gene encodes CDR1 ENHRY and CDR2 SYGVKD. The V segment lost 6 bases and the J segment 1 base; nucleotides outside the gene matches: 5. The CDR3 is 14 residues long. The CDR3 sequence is CAIRGDRENTEAFF. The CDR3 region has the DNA TGTGCCATCAGGGGAGACAGGGAGAACACTGAAGCTTTCTTT.

The CDR3 DNA follows: TGTGCCAGCAGCCCTCCGGGGGGTGTTTCACCCCTCCACTTT. Protein: CASSPPGGVSPLHF. This chain connects TRBV5-6 to TRBJ1-6, with D perhaps matching TRBD1 (5 bases). Trimming removed 4 bases at V and 9 bases at J, with 14 bases between. This CDR3 is 14 amino acids long. From germline, CDR1 is SGHDT and CDR2 YYEEEE.

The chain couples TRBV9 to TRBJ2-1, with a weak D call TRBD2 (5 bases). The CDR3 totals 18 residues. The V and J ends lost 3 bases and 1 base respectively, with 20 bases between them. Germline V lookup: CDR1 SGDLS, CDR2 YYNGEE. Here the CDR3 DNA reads TGTGCCAGCAGCGCTAGAGGTGACTATATCACGTCCTACAATGAGCAGTTCTTC. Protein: CASSARGDYITSYNEQFF.

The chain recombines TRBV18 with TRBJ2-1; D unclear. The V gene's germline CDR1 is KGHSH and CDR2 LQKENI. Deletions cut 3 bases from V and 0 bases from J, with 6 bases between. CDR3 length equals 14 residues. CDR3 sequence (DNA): TGTGCCAGCTCACCCGGTATCTCCTACAATGAGCAGTTCTTC. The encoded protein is CASSPGISYNEQFF.

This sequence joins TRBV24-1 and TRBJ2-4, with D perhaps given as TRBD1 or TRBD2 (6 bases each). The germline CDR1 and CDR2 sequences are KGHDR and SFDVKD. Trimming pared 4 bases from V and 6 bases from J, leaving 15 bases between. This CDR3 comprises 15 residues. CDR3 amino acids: CATSDHRGAGNIQYF. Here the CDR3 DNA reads TGTGCCACCAGTGACCATAGGGGGGCGGGAAACATTCAGTACTTC.

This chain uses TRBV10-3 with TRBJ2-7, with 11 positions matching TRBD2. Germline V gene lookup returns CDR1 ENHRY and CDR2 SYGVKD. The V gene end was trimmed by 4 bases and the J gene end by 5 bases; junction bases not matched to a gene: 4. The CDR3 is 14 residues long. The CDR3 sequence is CAISVTSGSNEQYF. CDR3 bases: TGTGCCATCAGTGTTACTAGCGGGAGCAACGAGCAGTACTTC.

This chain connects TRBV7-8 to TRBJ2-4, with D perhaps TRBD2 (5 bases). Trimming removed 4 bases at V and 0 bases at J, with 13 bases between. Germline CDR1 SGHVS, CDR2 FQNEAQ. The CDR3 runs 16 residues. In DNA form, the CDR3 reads TGTGCCAGCAGCTCCTACGGGAAACTAGCCAAAAACATTCAGTACTTC. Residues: CASSSYGKLAKNIQYF.

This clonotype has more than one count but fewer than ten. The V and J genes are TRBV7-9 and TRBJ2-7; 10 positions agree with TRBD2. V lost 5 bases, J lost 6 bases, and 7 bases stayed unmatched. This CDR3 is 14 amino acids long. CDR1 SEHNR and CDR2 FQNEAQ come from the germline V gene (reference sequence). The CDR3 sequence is CASSPRAGGPEQYF. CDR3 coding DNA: TGTGCCAGCAGCCCAAGAGCGGGAGGGCCCGAGCAGTACTTC.

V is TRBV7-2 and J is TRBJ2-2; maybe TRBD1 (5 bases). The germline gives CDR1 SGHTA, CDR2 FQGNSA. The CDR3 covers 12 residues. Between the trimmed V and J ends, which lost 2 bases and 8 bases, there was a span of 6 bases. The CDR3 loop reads CASSLPGGELFF. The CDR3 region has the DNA TGTGCCAGCAGCTTACCAGGGGGGGAGCTGTTTTTT.

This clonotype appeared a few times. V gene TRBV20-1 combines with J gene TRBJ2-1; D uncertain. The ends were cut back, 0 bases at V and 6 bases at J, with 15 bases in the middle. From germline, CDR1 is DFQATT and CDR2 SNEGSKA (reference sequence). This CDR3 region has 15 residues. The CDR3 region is CSARDFGAFPNEQFF. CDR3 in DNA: TGCAGTGCTAGAGACTTCGGCGCGTTCCCCAATGAGCAGTTCTTC.

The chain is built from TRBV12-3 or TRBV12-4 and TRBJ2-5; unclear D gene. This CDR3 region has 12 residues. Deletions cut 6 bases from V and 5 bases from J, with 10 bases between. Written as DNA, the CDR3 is TGTGCCAGCAGGAACGGTGTTGAGACCCAGTACTTC. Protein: CASRNGVETQYF.

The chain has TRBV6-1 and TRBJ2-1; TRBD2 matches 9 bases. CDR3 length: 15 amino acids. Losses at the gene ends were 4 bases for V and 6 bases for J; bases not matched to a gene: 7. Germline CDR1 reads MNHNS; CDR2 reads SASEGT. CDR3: CASSAPAGGGNEQFF. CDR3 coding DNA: TGTGCCAGCAGTGCCCCAGCGGGAGGTGGCAATGAGCAGTTCTTC.

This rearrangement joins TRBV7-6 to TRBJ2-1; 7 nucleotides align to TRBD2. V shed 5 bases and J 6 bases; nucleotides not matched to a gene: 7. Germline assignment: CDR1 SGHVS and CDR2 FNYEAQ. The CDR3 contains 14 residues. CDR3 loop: CASSGTAGANEQFF. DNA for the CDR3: TGTGCCAGCAGCGGAACTGCGGGAGCCAATGAGCAGTTCTTC.

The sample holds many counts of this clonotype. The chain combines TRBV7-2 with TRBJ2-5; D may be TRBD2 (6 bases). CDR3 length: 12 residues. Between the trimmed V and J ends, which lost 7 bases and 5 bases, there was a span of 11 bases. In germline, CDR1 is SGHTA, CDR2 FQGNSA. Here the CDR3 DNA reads TGTGCCAGCAACTCTCGGGGGGAGACCCAGTACTTC. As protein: CASNSRGETQYF.

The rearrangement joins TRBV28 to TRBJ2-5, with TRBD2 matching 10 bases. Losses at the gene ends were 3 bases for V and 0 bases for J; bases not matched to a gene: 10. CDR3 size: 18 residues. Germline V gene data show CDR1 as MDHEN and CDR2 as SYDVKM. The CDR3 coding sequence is TGTGCCAGCAGTTTGGTGCTAGCGGGGGCTCCCTACCAAGAGACCCAGTACTTC. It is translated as CASSLVLAGAPYQETQYF.

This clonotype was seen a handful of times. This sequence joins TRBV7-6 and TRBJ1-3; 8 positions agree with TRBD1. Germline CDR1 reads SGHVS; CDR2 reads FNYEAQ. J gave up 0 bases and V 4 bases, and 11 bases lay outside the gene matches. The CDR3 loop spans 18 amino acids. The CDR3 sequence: CASSSWFLDRASGNTIYF. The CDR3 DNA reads TGTGCCAGCAGCTCATGGTTCTTGGACAGGGCCTCTGGAAACACCATATATTTT. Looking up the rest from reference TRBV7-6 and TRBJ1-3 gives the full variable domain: GAGVSQSPRYKVTKRGQDVALRCDPISGHVSLYWYRQALGQGPEFLTYFNYEAQQDKSGLPNDRFSAERPEGSISTLTIQRTEQRDSAMYRCASSSWFLDRASGNTIYFGEGSWLTVV.

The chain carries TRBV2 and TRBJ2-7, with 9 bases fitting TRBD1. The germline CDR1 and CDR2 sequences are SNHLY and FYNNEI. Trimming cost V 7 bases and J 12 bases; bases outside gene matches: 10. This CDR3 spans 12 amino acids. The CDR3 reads CASTTTGGVLYF. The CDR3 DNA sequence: TGTGCCAGCACCACCACAGGGGGCGTTCTGTACTTC.

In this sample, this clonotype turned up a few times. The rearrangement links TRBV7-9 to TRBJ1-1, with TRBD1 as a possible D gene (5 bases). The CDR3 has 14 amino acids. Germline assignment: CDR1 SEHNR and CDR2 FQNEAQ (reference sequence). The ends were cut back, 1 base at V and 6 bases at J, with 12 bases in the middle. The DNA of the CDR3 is TGTGCCAGCAGCTTAGAGCAGGGTTTGGCTGAAGCTTTCTTT. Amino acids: CASSLEQGLAEAFF.

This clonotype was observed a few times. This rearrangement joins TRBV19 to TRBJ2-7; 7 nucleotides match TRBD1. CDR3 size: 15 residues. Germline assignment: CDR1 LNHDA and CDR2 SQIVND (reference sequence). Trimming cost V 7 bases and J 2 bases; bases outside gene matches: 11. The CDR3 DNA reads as TGTGCCAGTACCCTAACCGGGACAGCGCCCTACGAGCAGTACTTC. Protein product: CASTLTGTAPYEQYF.